A single sample is the source of the 10 T cell receptor beta chains below, sequenced in a study of identifying expanded T cells in peripheral blood. Method: immunoSEQ multiplex PCR; TCRdb's copy keeps in-frame clones and lacks some. The table shows more than 45,000 clones, with around four fifths occurring only once. The sequenced sample consisted of blood. These receptor sequences come from a person between 18 and 69 years old in good health.

The rearrangement uses TRBV18 and TRBJ2-3, with 9 bases that match TRBD2. V trimming: 4 bases; J trimming: 3 bases; junction bases outside the gene matches: 11. Germline lookup yields CDR1 KGHSH and CDR2 LQKENI. This CDR3 is 17 amino acids long. CDR3 region: CASSHTPRGGLTDTQYF. DNA for the CDR3: TGTGCCAGCTCACACACCCCGCGGGGGGGACTAACAGATACGCAGTATTTT.

V is TRBV10-2 and J is TRBJ1-2; 7 bases align to TRBD1. This CDR3 has 13 amino acids. Germline-derived CDR1 and CDR2 are WSHSY and SAAADI. V shed 3 bases, J shed 5 bases, and the junction held 3 bases outside the gene matches. DNA of the CDR3: TGCGCCAGCAGTGAAACAGGGGAATATGGCTACACCTTC. This gives the protein CASSETGEYGYTF.

The rearrangement uses TRBV7-7 and TRBJ2-1; TRBD1 matches 10 bases. CDR1 SSHAT and CDR2 FNYEAQ come from the germline V gene (reference sequence). J lost 5 bases, V lost 2 bases, and 6 bases had no gene match. This CDR3 spans 16 amino acids. CDR3 nucleotides: TGTGCCAGCAGCTTACGAGGGACAGGGGCAAACAATGAGCAGTTCTTC. This codes for CASSLRGTGANNEQFF.

V and J are TRBV18 and TRBJ2-1; D is unresolved. The V gene's germline CDR1 is KGHSH and CDR2 LQKENI. This CDR3 comprises 15 residues. Trimming stripped 5 bases from V and 0 bases from J, with 11 bases between. CDR3 amino acids: CASSTIQSSYNEQFF. The DNA for the CDR3 is TGTGCCAGCTCAACCATTCAAAGCTCCTACAATGAGCAGTTCTTC.

The genes are TRBV29-1 and TRBJ2-7; a possible D gene is TRBD1 (5 bases). Trimming removed 4 bases from V and 5 bases from J, with 12 bases in between. The CDR3 loop spans 12 amino acids. Germline loops: CDR1 SQVTM, CDR2 ANQGSEA. CDR3 amino acids: CSVVSGKDEQYV. The CDR3 DNA reads TGCAGCGTTGTCTCAGGGAAGGACGAGCAGTACGTC.

This clone is a singleton in its sample. V and J are TRBV9 and TRBJ2-1; no clear D. Trimming removed 0 bases from V and 9 bases from J, with 10 bases in between. Germline V gene sequence: CDR1 SGDLS, CDR2 YYNGEE. The CDR3 is 13 amino acids. The CDR3 nucleotides read TGTGCCAGCAGCGTAGACCAGTTTGGTGAGCAGTTCTTC. This sequence encodes CASSVDQFGEQFF.

The rearrangement uses TRBV18 and TRBJ1-1; 7 nucleotides agree with TRBD1. The germline gives CDR1 KGHSH, CDR2 LQKENI. CDR3 length: 14 amino acids. J gave up 0 bases and V 5 bases, and 3 bases lay outside the gene matches. This CDR3 reads CASSSGTVNTEAFF. The CDR3 coding sequence is TGTGCCAGCTCATCCGGGACAGTGAACACTGAAGCTTTCTTT.

This clone was detected a few times. The rearrangement uses TRBV9 and TRBJ1-6, with TRBD1 matching 7 bases. The CDR3 totals 17 residues. The J segment lost 0 bases and the V segment lost 3 bases, leaving 6 bases of the junction unmatched. Germline V lookup: CDR1 SGDLS, CDR2 YYNGEE. CDR3 region: CASSGRQGSSYNSPLHF. CDR3 nucleotide sequence: TGTGCCAGCAGCGGACGACAGGGAAGCTCCTATAATTCACCCCTCCACTTT.

V usage is TRBV7-9 and J usage is TRBJ2-1; 11 nucleotides agree with TRBD2. The CDR3 has 16 amino acids. CDR1 is SEHNR and CDR2 is FQNEAQ in the germline V gene (reference sequence). The junction had 1 base not matched to a gene; V was cut back by 1 base and J by 2 bases. The CDR3 spells CASSLETSGTYNEQFF. CDR3 sequence (DNA): TGTGCCAGCAGCTTAGAGACTAGCGGGACCTACAATGAGCAGTTCTTC.

The V gene is TRBV10-3, the J gene TRBJ2-3; no definite D call. Trimming shortened V by 3 bases and J by 0 bases, and 10 bases separated the two germline ends. Per germline, CDR1 ENHRY and CDR2 SYGVKD. CDR3 size: 15 residues. The CDR3 bases are TGTGCCATCAGTGAAGTGGTCTCTAGCACAGATACGCAGTATTTT. It encodes CAISEVVSSTDTQYF.